This T cell receptor (beta chain) was captured in a study of blood T cell repertoires in COVID-19. Germline V gives CDR1 SGHNT, CDR2 YYREEE (reference sequence). J was trimmed by 2 bases and V by 2 bases; bases with no gene match: 7. The length of the CDR3 is 16 residues. Assay used: immunoSEQ multiplex PCR; TCRdb lists only in-frame clones, some missing. Among more than 95,000 clones, around 90% were seen once, and the ten largest hold more than 6%. V usage is TRBV5-4 and J usage is TRBJ2-3; TRBD2 agrees at 8 bases. What was sequenced was peripheral blood. This clonotype was obtained from a human donor in a cohort sampled during active COVID-19. The CDR3 loop is CASSFRLAGHTDTQYF. The CDR3 region has the DNA TGTGCCAGCAGCTTTCGGCTAGCGGGTCACACAGATACGCAGTATTTT.